This T cell receptor (beta chain) was identified in a study of shared clonotypes between healthy human individuals. Germline CDR1 reads SGDLS; CDR2 reads YYNGEE. The CDR3 is made up of 15 amino acids. J gave up 4 bases and V 0 bases, and 3 bases lay outside the gene matches. The authors split each subset's genomic DNA evenly across several immunoSEQ plates. Profiled with immunoSEQ multiplex PCR; TCRdb holds only in-frame clones, not every one. The table lists 2,500,000 or so clones, roughly 90% of them singletons. The TCR comes from a man between 18 and 35 years old in good health. Some clones in this sample may be carry-over from other donors' samples. Material: naive CD4+ T cells from PBMCs. Subset defined: CD45RA+ positively selected. V gene TRBV9 combines with J gene TRBJ1-2; 10 bases map to TRBD1. In DNA, the CDR3 is TGTGCCAGCAGCGTAGGGGGACAGGGGACCTATGGCTACACCTTC. Translation: CASSVGGQGTYGYTF.